The rows below give T cell receptor beta chains drawn from one sample of a study of CD8+ T cells in alopecia areata. Generated by immunoSEQ multiplex PCR, the TCRdb table keeps only in-frame clones and is missing some. This table has about 140,000 clones, about half appearing once. Sequenced material: CD4+ T cells sorted from blood, taken at week 0. The receptors stem from a human donor with alopecia areata. Each CDR3 is given with its conserved first and last residue. Not all rows give a size; the values are once, few, many and, for expanded clones, a class.

>-|TRBV19
CASSIVSGRLGGEQFF
>few|TRBV7-2
CASSLSTSGPSQETQYF
>-|TRBV29-1
CSVGDYEQYF
>few|TRBV7-2
CASSSSQTQYF
>few|TRBV10-3
CAISESQGAYYGYTF
>-|TRBV6-5
CASSGQGSSQPQHF
>few|TRBV7-2
CASSFLSGANVLTF
>-|TRBV4-1
CASSQEVTGLKFGQYF
>-|TRBV30
CAWSVKREVHEQYF
>-|TRBV6-5
CASSPGLLTPDTQYF
>-|TRBV6-5
CASSYGQITDTQYF
>few|TRBV6-1
CASSEAGSTF
>few|TRBV30
CAWGRQTRGSGNTIYF
>-|TRBV5-1
CASSSGQVKNEQYF
>few|TRBV4-1
CASSQQREAGPSYEQYF
>-|TRBV30
CAWSVRSGQGAKGKTQYF
>-|TRBV15
CATSSTGGQPQHF
>few|TRBV27
CASSRQASKQYF
>-|TRBV30
CAWATSGYYNEQFF
>many|TRBV10-3
CAISATGYEQYF
>-|TRBV19
CASGPARDGYTF
>few|TRBV29-1
CSVAGTVTTGELFF
>once|TRBV5-4
CASSTPGLASSYEQYF
>few|TRBV6-5
CASSPGGWGYTF
>once|TRBV9
CASSQSNYGYTF
>-|TRBV7-2
CASSSGTSGTPLIHEQYF
>-|TRBV13
CASSPEYEQYF
>once|TRBV6-6
CASWDTGLRQPQHF
>-|TRBV29-1
CSVNRDSSYNEQFF
>-|TRBV30
CAWSWWTEMNTEAFF
>few|TRBV9
CASSVEAGAAIYEQFF
>-|TRBV27
CASSLFMGEGNIQYF
>-|TRBV5-1
CASSLEATTYEQYF
>-|TRBV5-1
CAIKEGQGNTDTQYF
>-|TRBV7-2
CASSSGGIGTDTQYF
>-|TRBV28
CASSRTYEQYF
>few|TRBV9
CASSVDPTWDTQYF
>once|TRBV7-2
CASSFSGSTDTQYF
>few|TRBV4-1
CASSLSGLGARGANVLTF